Sequencing of this TCR beta chain was carried out in a study of CD8 T cells in ankylosing spondylitis. Study results and caveats: It was reported that disease-linked clones were significantly enriched in matched ankylosing spondylitis synovial fluid.

The V end lost 3 bases, the J end lost 3 bases, and 10 bases lay between the germline ends. The CDR3 covers 13 residues. Germline V gene data show CDR1 as SGDLS and CDR2 as YYNGEE. This clonotype turned up a few times. Its specificity is not known. For TCR beta, libraries came from quantitative 5'-RACE with molecular barcodes. One entry per CDR3 protein, called by TCRdb with MiXCR from the 5' RACE reads. The table shows some 270,000 distinct CDR3 sequences, with 15% to 20% occurring only once. The origin of this receptor is a male donor with ankylosing spondylitis or in good health (not recorded which). The sample was blood, either unsorted or a sorted T cell fraction (not recorded which). The J gene is TRBJ2-7, the V gene TRBV9; D ambiguous. CDR3 in DNA: TGTGCCAGCAGCGCAGTCGGAAACTACGAGCAGTACTTC. Translation: CASSAVGNYEQYF.